This TCR beta chain originates from a study of blood T cell repertoires in COVID-19. In the study overall: From the United States, Italy and Spain came samples of acute and convalescent COVID-19. Nucleic acid was either cDNA or gDNA, and it came from T cells, B-cell-depleted T cells, or PBMCs.

This clone was picked up one time. The CDR3 is made up of 15 amino acids. CDR1 is LNHDA, CDR2 SQIVND, per germline (reference sequence). Trimming removed 3 bases at V and 5 bases at J, with 17 bases between. As originally analysed: By means of reference gene primer amplification, nucleated cell counts were estimated. Sequencing used immunoSEQ multiplex PCR; TCRdb keeps in-frame clones, though not all of them. V, J and clone size reflect that table, while D and trimming were determined from the DNA. The table has some 99,000 clones, roughly 84% seen once; the top ten hold roughly 13%. The receptor comes from a woman aged 60-70 years in a cohort sampled during active or convalescent COVID-19. The chain joins TRBV19 to TRBJ2-7, with TRBD1 as a possible D gene (6 bases). The source material was peripheral blood. CDR3 nucleotide sequence: TGTGCCAGTAGTATTGGAAACTCCCAGGGGAACGAGCAGTACTTC. Protein product: CASSIGNSQGNEQYF.